Described below is a single T cell receptor beta chain sequence and its context. Its antigen is undetermined. The PCR used 60 Vbeta and 13 Jbeta primers. Original analysis: A later analysis tallied approximately 78 million unique TCR beta chains, around 9.9 million of them shared. Sequenced by immunoSEQ multiplex PCR; TCRdb stores in-frame clones only, minus some. That table is the source of V, J and clone size, and D and trimming were worked out from the DNA. The data hold tens of thousands of clones, with 70% to 85% observed a single time. The data were obtained in a study of cytomegalovirus exposure and HLA in healthy donors. Study results and caveats: HLA restriction was apparent for most CMV-associated TCR beta chains in a later analysis. Three chains linked to CMV were shown in vitro to be specific for CMV antigens.

Source material: PBMCs. This clonotype was obtained from a man aged 55 to 70 in good health and CMV-seropositive.

The CDR3 here is CASRASQGYNSPLHF. The CDR3 nucleotides are TGTGCCAGCAGAGCCTCTCAGGGATATAATTCACCCCTCCACTTT. The V and J genes are TRBV6-1 and TRBJ1-6; maybe TRBD1 (5 bases). The CDR3 length is 15 residues. Germline CDR1 and CDR2: MNHNS and SASEGT. Trimming left V 6 bases short and J 4 bases short, with 13 bases between.